The source of this T cell receptor (beta chain) is a study of blood T cell repertoires in COVID-19. Study context: There were acute and convalescent COVID-19 samples, and they came from the United States, Italy and Spain. The cDNA or gDNA used as material had been derived from T cells, B-cell-depleted T cells, or PBMCs.

This CDR3 contains 15 residues. Trimming cost V 0 bases and J 11 bases, with 14 bases left between them. The V gene's germline CDR1 is MNHEY and CDR2 SVGAGI. Per the study methods: Nucleated cell number was recorded as an estimate derived from reference gene primer amplification. Clones were sequenced by immunoSEQ multiplex PCR, and TCRdb holds only the in-frame ones, with some missing. The V and J calls and clone size are taken from that table; D and trimming were inferred from the DNA. This table has just under 300,000 clones, around 86% appearing once. Sequenced input: peripheral blood. The J gene is TRBJ1-6, the V gene TRBV6-5, with a possible D match to TRBD1 (5 bases). The source is a man between 65 and 85 years old with acute or convalescent COVID-19. The CDR3 loop is CASSYSSQGGTPLHF. DNA for the CDR3: TGTGCCAGCAGTTACTCGTCCCAGGGCGGTACACCCCTCCACTTT.